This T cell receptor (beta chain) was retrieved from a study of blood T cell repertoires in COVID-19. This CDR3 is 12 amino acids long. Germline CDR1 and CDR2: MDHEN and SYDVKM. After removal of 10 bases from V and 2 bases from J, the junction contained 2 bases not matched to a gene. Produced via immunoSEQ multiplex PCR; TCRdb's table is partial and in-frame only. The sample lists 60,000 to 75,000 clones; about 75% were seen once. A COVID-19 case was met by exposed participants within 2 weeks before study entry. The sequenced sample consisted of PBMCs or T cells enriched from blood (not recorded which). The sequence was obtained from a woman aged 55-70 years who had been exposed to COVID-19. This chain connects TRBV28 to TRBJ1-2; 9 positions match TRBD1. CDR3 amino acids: CATQGANYGYTF. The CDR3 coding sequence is TGTGCCACACAGGGGGCAAACTATGGCTACACCTTC.